Included here is one TCR beta chain sequence, with context. The data are from a study of blood T cell repertoires in COVID-19. Whole-study context: Donors in the United States, Italy and Spain gave samples during acute or convalescent COVID-19.

The authors' processing: Reference gene primer amplification gave nucleated cell count estimates. Sequencing used immunoSEQ multiplex PCR; TCRdb keeps in-frame clones, though not all of them. The V and J calls and clone size are taken from that table; D and trimming were inferred from the DNA. This sample has 250,000 to 300,000 clones; about nine tenths occur once, and the top ten carry around 11%. The sample consisted of peripheral blood. The receptor's source is a woman aged 25 to 39 with COVID-19, enrolled during active disease.

DNA for the CDR3: TGTGCCAGCACGCGAAGGACAGCCATCTACGAGCAGTACTTC. It encodes CASTRRTAIYEQYF. This chain uses TRBV28 with TRBJ2-7; D is possibly TRBD1 (6 bases). The V gene's germline CDR1 is MDHEN and CDR2 SYDVKM. The length of the CDR3 is 14 residues. Trimming left V 7 bases short and J 3 bases short, with 16 bases between.